This T cell receptor beta chain was captured in a study of cytomegalovirus exposure and HLA in healthy donors. Regarding the study as a whole: Cytomegalovirus association was assigned to some 160 TCR beta chains. Confirmation was obtained in vitro that a few CMV-associated chains are specific for CMV antigens.

Measured with immunoSEQ multiplex PCR; TCRdb has only the in-frame clones, and not every one. The sample lists more than 55,000 clones, roughly 94% seen once, with about 0.6% in the top ten. Germline CDR1 is SNHLY and CDR2 is FYNNEI. The CDR3 sequence is 11 residues long. V lost 7 bases and J 10 bases, leaving 11 bases between the germline ends. In regard to this clone: What it binds is not known.

This receptor was obtained from a woman under 30 in good health and CMV-seronegative. Material: PBMCs. This chain links TRBV2 with TRBJ2-1; D is undetermined. CDR3 residues: CASTPLREQFF. CDR3 DNA sequence: TGTGCCAGCACACCTCTGAGGGAGCAGTTCTTC.